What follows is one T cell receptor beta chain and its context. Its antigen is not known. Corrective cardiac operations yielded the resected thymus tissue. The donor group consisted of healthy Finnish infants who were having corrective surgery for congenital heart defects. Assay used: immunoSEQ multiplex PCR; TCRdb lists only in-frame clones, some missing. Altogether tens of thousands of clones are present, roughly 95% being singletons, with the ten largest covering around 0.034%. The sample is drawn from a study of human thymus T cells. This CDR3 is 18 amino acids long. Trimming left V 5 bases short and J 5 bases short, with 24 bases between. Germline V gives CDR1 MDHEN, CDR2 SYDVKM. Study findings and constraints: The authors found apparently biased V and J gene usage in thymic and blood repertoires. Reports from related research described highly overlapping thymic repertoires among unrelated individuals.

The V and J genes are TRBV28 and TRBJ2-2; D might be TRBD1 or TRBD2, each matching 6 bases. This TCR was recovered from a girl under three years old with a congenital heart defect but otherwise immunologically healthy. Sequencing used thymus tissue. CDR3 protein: CASSRGRGRLVETGELFF. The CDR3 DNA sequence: TGTGCCAGCAGTCGGGGGCGTGGGAGACTAGTGGAAACCGGGGAGCTGTTTTTT.